What follows are 27 T cell receptor beta chains derived from one specimen sequenced in a study of CD8 T cells in ankylosing spondylitis. Overall study findings and caveats: Characteristic, it appeared, of ankylosing spondylitis blood was a TCR beta motif of eight or nine highly homologous variants.

Their antigen targets remain unknown. TCRdb recomputed calls from the 5' RACE reads with MiXCR, one row per CDR3 protein. The profile shows roughly 700,000 distinct CDR3 sequences, around 20% of them singletons. Material for sequencing was blood, either unsorted or a sorted T cell fraction (not recorded which). Every receptor here comes from a male donor with ankylosing spondylitis.

In DNA form, the CDR3 reads TGTGCCAGCAGTTTAGCGACGGGGAGCCAACAGTACTTC. Translating gives CASSLATGSQQYF. V and J are TRBV12-3 or TRBV12-4 and TRBJ2-4, with D perhaps TRBD2 (5 bases). This CDR3 comprises 13 residues. The V end lost 0 bases, the J end lost 13 bases, and 13 bases lay between the germline ends.

This clonotype appeared a few times. CDR3 coding DNA: TGTGCCAGCAAGGCGACCGCTAACCAAGAGACCCAGTACTTC. Encoded protein: CASKATANQETQYF. The gene calls are TRBV2 and TRBJ2-5, with D unresolved. V was shortened by 7 bases and J by 0 bases, with 12 bases between the two germline ends. The CDR3 spans 14 residues. CDR1 SNHLY and CDR2 FYNNEI come from the germline V gene.

The chain uses TRBV6-5 and TRBJ2-2, with 8 bases matching TRBD2. Germline trimming cut 6 bases from V and 1 base from J; bases unmatched to any gene: 7. The germline V gene has CDR1 MNHEY and CDR2 SVGAGI. The CDR3 totals 16 residues. The CDR3 DNA reads as TGTGCCAGCAGGCGTAGCGGGGCGTGGAACACCGGGGAGCTGTTTTTT. It yields the protein CASRRSGAWNTGELFF.

This chain links TRBV14 with TRBJ2-3, with D unresolved. Looked up from germline, CDR1 is SGHDN and CDR2 is FVKESK. Trimming stripped 0 bases from V and 2 bases from J, with 12 bases between. The CDR3 has 16 amino acids. The CDR3 DNA reads TGTGCCAGCAGCCAAGAGCCCGGCTGGAACACAGATACGCAGTATTTT. Protein sequence: CASSQEPGWNTDTQYF.

This clonotype was picked up many times. This sequence joins TRBV7-9 and TRBJ1-2; 8 bases are shared with TRBD1. Germline CDR1 and CDR2: SEHNR and FQNEAQ (reference sequence). The CDR3 has 14 amino acids. V lost 0 bases to trimming and J lost 5 bases; unmatched junction nucleotides: 2. For the CDR3, the DNA is TGTGCCAGCAGCTTAGCCGGGACAGGTTATGGCTACACCTTC. Translating it yields CASSLAGTGYGYTF.

This sequence joins TRBV6-1 and TRBJ1-5; D is unresolved. The V and J ends lost 3 bases and 4 bases respectively, with 10 bases between them. The CDR3 covers 14 residues. In germline, CDR1 is MNHNS, CDR2 SASEGT. The CDR3 DNA sequence: TGTGCCAGCAGTGATGGCAGGATGAATCAGCCCCAGCATTTT. Translated: CASSDGRMNQPQHF.

This clonotype was detected only a few times. The chain joins TRBV6-5 to TRBJ2-7, with a possible D match to TRBD1 (5 bases). The V end lost 2 bases, the J end lost 2 bases, and 10 bases lay between the germline ends. Germline values: CDR1 MNHEY, CDR2 SVGAGI. The CDR3 covers 14 residues. The CDR3 sequence: CASSYLGLPYEQYF. CDR3 coding DNA: TGTGCCAGCAGTTACCTGGGGCTACCCTACGAGCAGTACTTC.

This chain joins TRBV20-1 and TRBJ1-3; D gene ambiguous. V dropped 1 base and J dropped 7 bases, with 11 bases sitting between them. Germline V CDR1 and CDR2: DFQATT, SNEGSKA (reference sequence). The CDR3 extends over 13 amino acids. The CDR3 loop is CSARGSGRNTIYF. The CDR3, as DNA: TGCAGTGCTAGAGGCAGCGGCCGGAACACCATATATTTT.

This clonotype was observed a single time. CDR3 sequence reads: CASSSEGRSTDTQYF. For the CDR3, the DNA is TGTGCCTCCAGCTCGGAGGGGCGCAGCACAGATACGCAGTATTTT. J is TRBJ2-3 and V is TRBV3-1, with TRBD2 as a possible D gene (6 bases). V was cut by 11 bases and J by 0 bases, with 18 bases left in between. The CDR3 is 15 amino acids. Germline V gene data show CDR1 as LGHDT and CDR2 as YNNKEL (reference sequence).

This clonotype was recorded many times. This chain uses TRBV15 with TRBJ2-1; a weak D match, TRBD2 (5 bases). CDR3 size: 15 residues. Germline values: CDR1 LNHNV, CDR2 YYDKDF (reference sequence). Trimming stripped 0 bases from V and 3 bases from J, with 9 bases between. The CDR3 DNA is TGTGCCACCAGCAGAGATCTAGAGGGCTACAATGAGCAGTTCTTC. This sequence encodes CATSRDLEGYNEQFF. Complete variable domain (other parts from reference TRBV15 and TRBJ2-1): DAMVIQNPRYQVTQFGKPVTLSCSQTLNHNVMYWYQQKSSQAPKLLFHYYDKDFNNEADTPDNFQSRRPNTSFCFLDIRSPGLGDTAMYLCATSRDLEGYNEQFFGPGTRLTVL.

The rearrangement links TRBV12-3 or TRBV12-4 to TRBJ2-4; perhaps TRBD1 as D (5 bases). Between the trimmed V and J ends, which lost 2 bases and 7 bases, there was a span of 15 bases. The length of the CDR3 is 15 residues. The CDR3: CASSLIGDGWNIQYF. In DNA, the CDR3 is TGTGCCAGCAGTTTAATAGGGGATGGGTGGAACATTCAGTACTTC.

This clonotype was observed a few times. The V gene is TRBV5-1, the J gene TRBJ1-1; 7 bases align to TRBD1. This CDR3 comprises 14 residues. In germline, CDR1 is SGHRS, CDR2 YFSETQ. Trimming cost V 6 bases and J 5 bases; bases outside gene matches: 10. CDR3: CASTPDRAGTEAFF. In nucleotides, the CDR3 is TGCGCCAGCACCCCTGACAGGGCAGGGACTGAAGCTTTCTTT.

There are a few counts of this clonotype. This chain joins TRBV12-3 or TRBV12-4 and TRBJ2-7; 7 bases are shared with TRBD1. The V segment lost 7 bases and the J segment 2 bases; nucleotides outside the gene matches: 8. The CDR3 sequence is 14 residues long. CDR3 residues: CASTSGQYTYEQYF. The CDR3 DNA is TGTGCCAGCACCTCGGGACAGTACACCTACGAGCAGTACTTC.

The V and J genes are TRBV6-5 and TRBJ2-3; 13 nucleotides align to TRBD2. The CDR3 length is 17 residues. Trimming took 2 bases from V and 5 from J; bases not matched to a gene: 7. Germline loops: CDR1 MNHEY, CDR2 SVGAGI. The chain's CDR3 is CASSYPGTSGNGDTQYF. CDR3 coding DNA: TGTGCCAGCAGTTACCCCGGGACTAGCGGGAACGGAGATACGCAGTATTTT.

This clonotype was observed at least ten times. The chain uses TRBV7-3 and TRBJ2-1; 8 bases agree with TRBD1. The V and J ends lost 2 bases and 9 bases, in that order; junction bases with no gene match: 6. CDR1 and CDR2 (germline): SGHTA, FQGTGA. There are 14 residues in the CDR3. CDR3 residues: CASSLFQGAGEQFF. In DNA, the CDR3 is TGTGCCAGCAGCTTATTTCAGGGGGCGGGTGAGCAGTTCTTC.

The V call is TRBV20-1, the J call TRBJ2-2; D ambiguous. The CDR3 contains 13 residues. The V and J ends lost 6 bases and 4 bases respectively, with 12 bases between them. Germline V gene sequence: CDR1 DFQATT, CDR2 SNEGSKA (reference sequence). The DNA of the CDR3 is TGCAGTGCCAGTATTACGTCCACCGGGGAGCTGTTTTTT. This gives the protein CSASITSTGELFF.

This clonotype was seen a few times. This chain links TRBV25-1 with TRBJ2-7; weak D call: TRBD1 (6 bases). V was pared by 4 bases and J by 7 bases, with 20 bases between. This CDR3 is 15 amino acids long. From germline, CDR1 is MGHDK and CDR2 SYGVNS. The chain's CDR3 is CASSVTGSLRGEQYF. DNA of the CDR3: TGTGCCAGCAGTGTTACAGGGTCCCTTAGGGGTGAGCAGTACTTC.

The rearrangement links TRBV5-1 to TRBJ2-1, with TRBD2 as a possible D gene (6 bases). Germline V CDR1 and CDR2: SGHRS, YFSETQ. The CDR3 loop spans 15 amino acids. V lost 5 bases and J 6 bases, leaving 18 bases between the germline ends. CDR3 DNA: TGCGCCAGCAGGTATAGCGGTACCTTGGGCAATGAGCAGTTCTTC. Residues: CASRYSGTLGNEQFF.

The rearrangement joins TRBV3-1 to TRBJ1-5, with TRBD1 matching 9 bases. The CDR3 is made up of 15 amino acids. Trimming at V came to 0 bases and at J to 7 bases, leaving 4 bases not matched to a gene. Germline V gene sequence: CDR1 LGHDT, CDR2 YNNKEL (reference sequence). The CDR3 is CASSQDRTGAQPQHF. DNA of the CDR3: TGTGCCAGCAGCCAAGATCGGACAGGGGCCCAGCCCCAGCATTTT.

The chain employs TRBV4-1 and TRBJ2-7, with D tentatively TRBD2 (6 bases). The germline V gene has CDR1 MGHRA and CDR2 YSYEKL. V was cut by 0 bases and J by 6 bases, with 9 bases left in between. The length of the CDR3 is 13 residues. CDR3 nucleotides: TGCGCCAGCAGCCAAGATGCGGAGGGCGAGCAGTACTTC. It codes for CASSQDAEGEQYF.

This clonotype showed up just a few times. The chain links TRBV4-2 to TRBJ1-5; tentative D call: TRBD1 (5 bases). Per germline, CDR1 LGHNA and CDR2 YNFKEQ. V gave up 3 bases and J gave up 3 bases, with 15 bases separating them. The length of the CDR3 is 16 residues. DNA for the CDR3: TGTGCCAGCAGCCAGGTCCCGGGGGATTTCAATCAGCCCCAGCATTTT. Protein: CASSQVPGDFNQPQHF.

This clonotype turned up a few times. The V call is TRBV28, the J call TRBJ1-5; D call uncertain. V shed 5 bases and J shed 1 base, with 6 bases lying between them. In germline, CDR1 is MDHEN, CDR2 SYDVKM. The CDR3 loop spans 13 amino acids. The CDR3 loop is CASSLPSNQPQHF. The DNA for the CDR3 is TGTGCCAGCAGTCTCCCAAGCAATCAGCCCCAGCATTTT.

The chain uses TRBV5-1 and TRBJ2-3, with TRBD1 matching 10 bases. This CDR3 region has 16 residues. From germline, CDR1 is SGHRS and CDR2 YFSETQ. V dropped 4 bases and J dropped 4; count of bases not matched to a gene: 9. CDR3 in DNA: TGCGCCAGCAGCCGACCGACAGGGGGCAGCGCAGATACGCAGTATTTT. This translates into CASSRPTGGSADTQYF. The full variable domain, in which reference TRBV5-1 and TRBJ2-3 provide the parts outside the CDR3, is KAGVTQTPRYLIKTRGQQVTLSCSPISGHRSVSWYQQTPGQGLQFLFEYFSETQRNKGNFPGRFSGRQFSNSRSEMNVSTLELGDSALYLCASSRPTGGSADTQYFGPGTRLTVL.

This clonotype turned up a few times. This chain connects TRBV4-2 to TRBJ2-1; 11 bases are shared with TRBD2. The V gene's germline CDR1 is LGHNA and CDR2 YNFKEQ. This CDR3 is built from 17 residues. With V trimmed by 2 bases and J by 3 bases, 6 bases remained unmatched. CDR3 DNA: TGTGCCAGCAGCCAAAATGCCGGGACTAGCGGCTACAATGAGCAGTTCTTC. It is translated as CASSQNAGTSGYNEQFF.

The chain recombines TRBV20-1 with TRBJ2-3; 15 bases are a match to TRBD2. CDR3 length: 17 amino acids. The V segment lost 4 bases and the J segment 5 bases; nucleotides outside the gene matches: 10. Germline V CDR1 and CDR2: DFQATT, SNEGSKA (reference sequence). The CDR3 reads CSATSRTSGRVGDTQYF. The CDR3 DNA is TGCAGTGCTACATCTCGGACTAGCGGGAGGGTTGGAGATACGCAGTATTTT.

V is TRBV5-6 and J is TRBJ2-1; 10 positions agree with TRBD2. From germline, CDR1 is SGHDT and CDR2 YYEEEE. The CDR3 runs to 14 residues. Losses at the gene ends were 4 bases for V and 6 bases for J; bases not matched to a gene: 4. This CDR3 reads CASSRTSGLNEQFF. The CDR3 DNA reads TGTGCCAGCAGCCGGACTAGCGGCCTCAATGAGCAGTTCTTC.

This clonotype has only a few counts. V usage is TRBV6-5 and J usage is TRBJ2-1, with 13 bases that match TRBD2. This CDR3 region has 16 residues. Germline CDR1 is MNHEY and CDR2 is SVGAGI. V lost 3 bases to trimming and J lost 5 bases; unmatched junction nucleotides: 4. The CDR3 loop reads CASSYPGTSGNNEQFF. The CDR3 nucleotides are TGTGCCAGCAGTTATCCCGGGACTAGCGGGAACAATGAGCAGTTCTTC.